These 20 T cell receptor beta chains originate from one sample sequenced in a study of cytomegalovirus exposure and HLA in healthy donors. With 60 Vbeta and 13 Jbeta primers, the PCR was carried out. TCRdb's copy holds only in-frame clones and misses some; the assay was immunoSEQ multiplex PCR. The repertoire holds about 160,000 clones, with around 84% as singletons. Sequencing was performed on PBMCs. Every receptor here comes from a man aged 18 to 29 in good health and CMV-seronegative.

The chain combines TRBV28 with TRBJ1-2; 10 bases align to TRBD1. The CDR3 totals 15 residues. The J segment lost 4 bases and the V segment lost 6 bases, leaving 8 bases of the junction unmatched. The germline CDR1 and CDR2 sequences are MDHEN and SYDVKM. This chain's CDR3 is CASRKGQGYFYGYTF. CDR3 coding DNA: TGTGCCAGCAGGAAGGGACAGGGGTATTTCTATGGCTACACCTTC.

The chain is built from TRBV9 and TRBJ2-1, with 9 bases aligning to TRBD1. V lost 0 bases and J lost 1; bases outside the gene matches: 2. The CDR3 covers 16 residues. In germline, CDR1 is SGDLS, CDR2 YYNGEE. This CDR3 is CASSVVDRGSYNEQFF. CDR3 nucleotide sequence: TGTGCCAGCAGCGTAGTAGACAGGGGGTCCTACAATGAGCAGTTCTTC.

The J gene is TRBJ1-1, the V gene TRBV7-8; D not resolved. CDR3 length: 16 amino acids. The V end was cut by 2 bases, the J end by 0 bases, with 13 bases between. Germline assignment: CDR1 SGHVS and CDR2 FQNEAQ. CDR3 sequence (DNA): TGTGCCAGCAGCTTACTTAGCTGGGTCATGAACACTGAAGCTTTCTTT. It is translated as CASSLLSWVMNTEAFF.

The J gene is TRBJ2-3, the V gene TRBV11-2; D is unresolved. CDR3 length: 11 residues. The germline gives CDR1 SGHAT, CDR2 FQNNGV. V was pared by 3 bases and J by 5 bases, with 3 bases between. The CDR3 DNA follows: TGTGCCAGCAGCTTCAGAGATACGCAGTATTTT. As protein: CASSFRDTQYF. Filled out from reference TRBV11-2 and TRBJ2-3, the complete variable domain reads EAGVAQSPRYKIIEKRQSVAFWCNPISGHATLYWYQQILGQGPKLLIQFQNNGVVDDSQLPKDRFSAERLKGVDSTLKIQPAKLEDSAVYLCASSFRDTQYFGPGTRLTVL.

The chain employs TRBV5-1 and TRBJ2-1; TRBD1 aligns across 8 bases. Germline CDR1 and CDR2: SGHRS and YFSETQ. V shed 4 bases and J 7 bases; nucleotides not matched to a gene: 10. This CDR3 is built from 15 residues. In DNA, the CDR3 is TGCGCCAGCAGCGCGACAGGGGCGGGCGGGAATGAGCAGTTCTTC. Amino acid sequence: CASSATGAGGNEQFF.

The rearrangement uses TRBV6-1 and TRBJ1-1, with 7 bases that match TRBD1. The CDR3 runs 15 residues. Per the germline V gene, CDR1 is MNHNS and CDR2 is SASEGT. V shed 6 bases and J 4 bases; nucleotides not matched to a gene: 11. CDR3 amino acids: CASSYTGVGRTEAFF. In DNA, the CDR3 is TGTGCCAGCAGCTACACAGGGGTTGGTCGCACTGAAGCTTTCTTT.

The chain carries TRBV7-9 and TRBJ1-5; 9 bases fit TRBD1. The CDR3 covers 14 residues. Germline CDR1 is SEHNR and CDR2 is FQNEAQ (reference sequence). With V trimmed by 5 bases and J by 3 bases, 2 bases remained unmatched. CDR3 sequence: CASSRTGDNQPQHF. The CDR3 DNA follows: TGTGCCAGCAGCAGGACAGGGGACAATCAGCCCCAGCATTTT.

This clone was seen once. CDR3 residues: CASSPPGRRHEQYF. The CDR3 DNA sequence: TGTGCCAGCAGCCCGCCGGGAAGACGCCACGAGCAGTACTTC. This chain uses TRBV7-8 with TRBJ2-7; possible D gene TRBD2, 5 bases. V dropped 5 bases and J dropped 5 bases, with 16 bases sitting between them. The V gene's germline CDR1 is SGHVS and CDR2 FQNEAQ. The CDR3 has 14 amino acids.

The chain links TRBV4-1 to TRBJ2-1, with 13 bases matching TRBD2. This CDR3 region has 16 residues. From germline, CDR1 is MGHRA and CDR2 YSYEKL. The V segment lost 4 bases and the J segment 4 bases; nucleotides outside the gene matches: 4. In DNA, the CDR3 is TGCGCCAGCAGCCGACTAGCGGGGGGCAGATACAATGAGCAGTTCTTC. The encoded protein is CASSRLAGGRYNEQFF.

The CDR3 sequence is CASSDGGGGSRGYTF. The CDR3 nucleotides read TGTGCCAGCAGTGATGGAGGGGGGGGCTCAAGAGGCTACACCTTC. The rearrangement uses TRBV25-1 and TRBJ1-2; possible D gene TRBD1, 6 bases. The ends were cut back, 3 bases at V and 8 bases at J, with 19 bases in the middle. The CDR3 totals 15 residues. Germline lookup yields CDR1 MGHDK and CDR2 SYGVNS.

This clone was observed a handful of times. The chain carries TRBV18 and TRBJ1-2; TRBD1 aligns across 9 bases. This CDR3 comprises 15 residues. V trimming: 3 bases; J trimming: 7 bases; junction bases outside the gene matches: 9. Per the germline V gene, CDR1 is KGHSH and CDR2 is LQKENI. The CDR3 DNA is TGTGCCAGCTCACCGGGGCGGGGACAGGGCATTGGCTACACCTTC. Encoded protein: CASSPGRGQGIGYTF.

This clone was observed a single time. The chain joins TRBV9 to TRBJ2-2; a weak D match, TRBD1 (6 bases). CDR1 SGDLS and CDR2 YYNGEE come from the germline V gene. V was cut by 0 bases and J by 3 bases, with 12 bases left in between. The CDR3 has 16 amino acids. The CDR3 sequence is CASSVEGTSYTGELFF. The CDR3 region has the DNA TGTGCCAGCAGCGTAGAGGGGACATCCTACACCGGGGAGCTGTTTTTT.

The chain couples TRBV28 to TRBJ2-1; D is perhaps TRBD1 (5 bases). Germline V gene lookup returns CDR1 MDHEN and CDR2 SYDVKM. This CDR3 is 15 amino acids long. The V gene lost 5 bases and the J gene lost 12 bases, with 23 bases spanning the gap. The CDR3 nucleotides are TGTGCCAGCAGTCAAATTCTAGGGGTCCCGCTCGGGCAGTTCTTC. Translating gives CASSQILGVPLGQFF.

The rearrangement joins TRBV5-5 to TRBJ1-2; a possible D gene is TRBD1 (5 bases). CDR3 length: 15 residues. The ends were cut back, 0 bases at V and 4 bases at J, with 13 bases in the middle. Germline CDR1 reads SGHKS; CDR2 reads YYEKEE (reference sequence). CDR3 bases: TGTGCCAGCAGCTTGGCCGGGGGTGGCGGCTATGGCTACACCTTC. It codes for CASSLAGGGGYGYTF.

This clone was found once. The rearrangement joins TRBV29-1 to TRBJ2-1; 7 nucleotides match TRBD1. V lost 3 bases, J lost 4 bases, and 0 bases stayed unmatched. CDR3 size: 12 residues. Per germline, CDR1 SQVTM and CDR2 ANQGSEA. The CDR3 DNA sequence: TGCAGCGTTGACAGGGGGTACAATGAGCAGTTCTTC. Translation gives CSVDRGYNEQFF.

In DNA form, the CDR3 reads TGCGCCAGCAAACACGGGGGGGTTAGCACAGATACGCAGTATTTT. Residues: CASKHGGVSTDTQYF. The rearrangement joins TRBV5-1 to TRBJ2-3; 8 bases fit TRBD2. CDR3 length: 15 amino acids. Looked up from germline, CDR1 is SGHRS and CDR2 is YFSETQ. V was pared by 6 bases and J by 0 bases, with 6 bases of the junction left unmatched.

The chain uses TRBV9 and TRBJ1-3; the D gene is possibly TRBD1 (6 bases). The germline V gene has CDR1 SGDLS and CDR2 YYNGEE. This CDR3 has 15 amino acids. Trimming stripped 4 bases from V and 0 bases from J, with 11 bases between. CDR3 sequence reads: CASSPRGGSGNTIYF. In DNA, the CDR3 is TGTGCCAGCAGCCCGAGGGGGGGCTCTGGAAACACCATATATTTT.

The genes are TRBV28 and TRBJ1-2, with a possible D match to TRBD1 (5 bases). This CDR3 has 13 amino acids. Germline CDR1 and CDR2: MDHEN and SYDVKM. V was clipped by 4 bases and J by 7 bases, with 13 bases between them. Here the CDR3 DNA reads TGTGCCAGCAGTTCCCCAGGGTCGGGTGGCTACACCTTC. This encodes CASSSPGSGGYTF.

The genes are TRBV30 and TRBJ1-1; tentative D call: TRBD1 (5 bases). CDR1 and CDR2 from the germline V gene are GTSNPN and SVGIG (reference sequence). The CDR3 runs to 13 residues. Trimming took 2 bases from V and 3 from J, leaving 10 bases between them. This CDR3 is CAWSPGGDTEAFF. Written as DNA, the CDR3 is TGTGCCTGGAGTCCCGGGGGAGACACTGAAGCTTTCTTT.

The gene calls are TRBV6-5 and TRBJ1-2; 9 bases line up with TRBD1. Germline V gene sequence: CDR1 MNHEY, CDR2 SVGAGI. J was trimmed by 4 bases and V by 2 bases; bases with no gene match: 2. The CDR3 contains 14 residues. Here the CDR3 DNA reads TGTGCCAGCAGTTACAGGGGACAGGGCTATGGCTACACCTTC. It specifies CASSYRGQGYGYTF.